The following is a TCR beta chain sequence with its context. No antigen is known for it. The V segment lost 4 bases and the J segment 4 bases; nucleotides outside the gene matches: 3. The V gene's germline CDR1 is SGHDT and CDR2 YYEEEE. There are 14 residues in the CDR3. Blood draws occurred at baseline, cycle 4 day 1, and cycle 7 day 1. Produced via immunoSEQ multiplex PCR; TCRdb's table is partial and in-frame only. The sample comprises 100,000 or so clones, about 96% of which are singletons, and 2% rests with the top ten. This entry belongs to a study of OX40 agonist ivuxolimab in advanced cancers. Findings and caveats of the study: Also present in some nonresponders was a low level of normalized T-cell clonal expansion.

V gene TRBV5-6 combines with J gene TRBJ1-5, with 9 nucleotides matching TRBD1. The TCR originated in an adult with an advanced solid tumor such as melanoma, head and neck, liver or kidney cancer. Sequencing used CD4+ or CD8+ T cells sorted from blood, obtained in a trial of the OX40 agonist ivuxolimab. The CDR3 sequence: CASSRDRENQPQHF. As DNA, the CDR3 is TGTGCCAGCAGCAGGGACAGGGAGAATCAGCCCCAGCATTTT.